This T cell receptor beta chain is from a study of vaccination effects on CD4 cells after COVID-19. Subsequent to 10 days of culture, CD4+ T cells were isolated. All participants had two doses of either the BNT162b2 or mRNA-1273 vaccine. Sequencing was performed with immunoSEQ multiplex PCR; in TCRdb, only in-frame clones are kept and a portion is missing. The sample shows 40,000 or so clones, approximately 70% of them seen only once. A word on this clone: Antigen unknown.

The CDR3 extends over 14 amino acids. The chain couples TRBV21-1 to TRBJ1-5. TRBV21-1 corresponds to a pseudogene. The clonotype originates from a human donor who received a COVID-19 vaccine. Specimen: CD4+ T cells from PBMCs cultured without peptide, collected after COVID-19 vaccination. The CDR3 coding sequence is TGTGCCAGCAGCCGAGTAGGAGGGAGTCAGCCCCAGCATTTT. Translation: CASSRVGGSQPQHF.